This T cell receptor (beta chain) derives from a study of Ad26.COV2.S vaccination and SARS-CoV-2 variants. Study-level background: In the COV1001 trial, the donor was in the Ad26.COV2.S arm. Ad26.COV2.S, an intramuscular injection, was given once or twice 56 days apart.

Treatment here: about 20 received Ad26.COV2.S at low or high dose, single or two shots; 5 received placebo; per-sample allocation not given. Day 63 after the first vaccine or placebo injection was the time point for sampling. In Boston, an adult donor aged 18-55 years took part. General study results and limits: Participants in the vaccine arm had higher spike-specific TCR breadth; placebo recipients had lower.

To note about this clone: What it binds is not known.

CDR3 length: 15 residues. Germline lookup yields CDR1 SGHTA and CDR2 FQGNSA. V lost 5 bases to trimming and J lost 4 bases; unmatched junction nucleotides: 10. Only in-frame clones appear in the TCRdb table, and some are missing; sequencing was by immunoSEQ multiplex PCR. The repertoire holds hundreds of thousands of clones, with roughly 89% as singletons. The chain has TRBV7-2 and TRBJ2-7, with 8 positions matching TRBD2. The sample consisted of peripheral blood, taken in a trial of Ad26.COV2.S vaccine versus placebo. This TCR came from a person aged 18 to 65 who received the Ad26.COV2.S COVID-19 vaccine or a placebo. The CDR3 sequence is CASSPQSGGAYEQYF. In DNA, the CDR3 is TGTGCCAGCAGCCCTCAAAGCGGGGGCGCTTACGAGCAGTACTTC.